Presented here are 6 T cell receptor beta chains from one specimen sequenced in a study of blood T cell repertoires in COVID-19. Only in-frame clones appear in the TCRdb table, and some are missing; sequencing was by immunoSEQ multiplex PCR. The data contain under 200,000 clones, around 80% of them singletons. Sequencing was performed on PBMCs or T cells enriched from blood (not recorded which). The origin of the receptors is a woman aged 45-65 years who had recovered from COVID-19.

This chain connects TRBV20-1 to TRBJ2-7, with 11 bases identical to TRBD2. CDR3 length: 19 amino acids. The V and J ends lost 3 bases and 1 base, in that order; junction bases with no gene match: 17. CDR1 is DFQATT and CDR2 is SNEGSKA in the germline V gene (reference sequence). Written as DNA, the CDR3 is TGCAGTGCTAGTAAACCCGATTTTACTAGCGGGAGAGGTTCCTACGAGCAGTACTTC. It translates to CSASKPDFTSGRGSYEQYF.

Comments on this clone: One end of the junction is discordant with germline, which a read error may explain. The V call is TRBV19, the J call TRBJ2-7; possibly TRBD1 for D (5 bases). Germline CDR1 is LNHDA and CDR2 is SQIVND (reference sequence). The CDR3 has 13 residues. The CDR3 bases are TGTGCCAGTAGTACGGACATTGAGTACGGGCAGTACTTC. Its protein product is CASSTDIEYGQYF. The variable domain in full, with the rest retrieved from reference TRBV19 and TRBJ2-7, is DGGITQSPKYLFRKEGQNVTLSCEQNLNHDAMYWYRQDPGQGLRLIYYSQIVNDFQKGDIAEGYSVSREKKESFPLTVTSAQKNPTAFYLCASSTDIEYGQYFGPGTRLTVT.

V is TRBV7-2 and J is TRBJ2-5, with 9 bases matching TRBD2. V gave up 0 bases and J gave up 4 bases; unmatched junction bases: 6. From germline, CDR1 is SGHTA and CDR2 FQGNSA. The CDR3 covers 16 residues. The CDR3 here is CASSLAGSGRIETQYF. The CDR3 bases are TGTGCCAGCAGCTTAGCGGGAAGCGGGAGGATAGAGACCCAGTACTTC.

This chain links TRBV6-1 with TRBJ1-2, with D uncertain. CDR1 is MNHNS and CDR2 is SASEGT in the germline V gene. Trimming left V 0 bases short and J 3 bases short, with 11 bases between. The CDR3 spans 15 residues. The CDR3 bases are TGTGCCAGCAGTGAAGCGAGAGATTTGTACTATGGCTACACCTTC. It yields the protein CASSEARDLYYGYTF.

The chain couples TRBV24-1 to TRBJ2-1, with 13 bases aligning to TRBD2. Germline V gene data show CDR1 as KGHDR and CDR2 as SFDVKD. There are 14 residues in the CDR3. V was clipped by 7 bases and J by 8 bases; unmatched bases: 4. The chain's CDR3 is CATRGTSGNHEQFF. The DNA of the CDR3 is TGTGCCACCAGGGGGACTAGCGGGAACCATGAGCAGTTCTTC.

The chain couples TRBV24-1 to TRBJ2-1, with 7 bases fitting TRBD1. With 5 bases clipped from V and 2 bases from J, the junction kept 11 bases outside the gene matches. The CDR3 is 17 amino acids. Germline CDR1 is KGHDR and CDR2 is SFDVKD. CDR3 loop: CATSAPPGTETYNEQFF. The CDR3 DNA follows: TGTGCCACCAGTGCTCCCCCCGGGACAGAGACCTACAATGAGCAGTTCTTC.